The TCR beta chain under discussion was sequenced for a study of patients and donors after allogeneic stem cell transplantation. Each CDR3 protein is one row after TCRdb ran MiXCR on the RT-PCR reads. Of about 11,000 distinct CDR3 sequences listed, roughly 21% were seen once; the top ten hold 40% to 65%. Germline CDR1 SGHDT, CDR2 YYEEEE. This CDR3 comprises 18 residues. V trimming: 0 bases; J trimming: 0 bases; junction bases outside the gene matches: 11. The gene calls are TRBV5-6 and TRBJ1-1, with 7 bases matching TRBD1. Sequenced material: blood, either unsorted or a sorted T cell fraction (not recorded which). The source is a human donor who was either an allogeneic HSCT recipient or a stem cell or donor lymphocyte infusion donor (not recorded which). It is not recorded whose cells these are; they may come from a transplant donor. CDR3 region: CASSLDRGELFLNTEAFF. In DNA, the CDR3 is TGTGCCAGCAGCTTGGACAGGGGAGAACTTTTTTTGAACACTGAAGCTTTCTTT.